This TCR beta chain was captured in a study of blood T cells in healthy people across ages. The use of a sample-barcoded 5' primer and a J-beta primer mix characterized a second PCR of about 7 to 12 cycles. MiXCR was run by TCRdb on the 5' RACE reads, yielding one entry per CDR3 protein. The table lists 1,500,000 or so distinct CDR3 sequences, roughly two fifths of them singletons. The TCR originated in a woman younger than 30 in good health. Sequenced: blood.

This CDR3 is CASRSDGKSGYTF. CDR3 nucleotide sequence: TGTGCCAGCAGGAGTGACGGGAAGAGTGGCTACACCTTC. The chain combines TRBV5-4 with TRBJ1-2; D remains unclear. This CDR3 is 13 amino acids long. Germline CDR1 SGHNT, CDR2 YYREEE (reference sequence). The V and J ends lost 5 bases and 7 bases respectively, with 15 bases between them. The full variable domain, its missing parts supplied by reference TRBV5-4 and TRBJ1-2, is ETGVTQSPTHLIKTRGQQVTLRCSSQSGHNTVSWYQQALGQGPQFIFQYYREEENGRGNFPPRFSGLQFPNYSSELNVNALELDDSALYLCASRSDGKSGYTFGSGTRLTVV.